Below are 27 T cell receptor beta chains sequenced from a single sample in a study of blood T cells in healthy people across ages. A sample-barcoded 5' primer and a J-beta primer mix were used in a second PCR of roughly 6 to 11 cycles. TCRdb re-called the 5' RACE reads through MiXCR, storing one row per CDR3 protein. The sample yields 1.5 million to 2 million distinct CDR3 sequences, about two fifths seen once. Source material: blood. The receptors stem from a human donor in good health.

This clonotype was counted between two and nine times. This sequence joins TRBV30 and TRBJ2-4, with D possibly TRBD1 on 6 matching bases. Between the trimmed V and J ends, which lost 4 bases and 3 bases, there was a span of 10 bases. This CDR3 is 13 amino acids long. Germline CDR1 and CDR2: GTSNPN and SVGIG (reference sequence). The CDR3 reads CAWNRVVKNIQYF. The CDR3 DNA sequence: TGTGCCTGGAACAGGGTGGTCAAAAACATTCAGTACTTC.

J is TRBJ2-5 and V is TRBV7-2, with TRBD2 matching over 8 bases. There are 14 residues in the CDR3. Germline loops: CDR1 SGHTA, CDR2 FQGNSA. Germline trimming cut 2 bases from V and 7 bases from J; bases unmatched to any gene: 6. The CDR3 sequence: CASSLSVLAGTQYF. CDR3 DNA: TGTGCCAGCAGCTTAAGCGTGCTAGCGGGGACCCAGTACTTC.

This clonotype was observed a handful of times. This chain joins TRBV11-2 and TRBJ2-7; D is unclear. The ends were cut back, 5 bases at V and 2 bases at J, with 19 bases in the middle. The germline gives CDR1 SGHAT, CDR2 FQNNGV. This CDR3 comprises 16 residues. The DNA of the CDR3 is TGTGCCAGCAGCCCCGCGGCGGATGTGAAGACCTACGAGCAGTACTTC. It translates to CASSPAADVKTYEQYF.

The chain recombines TRBV4-1 with TRBJ1-5; no clear D gene. The germline gives CDR1 MGHRA, CDR2 YSYEKL. The ends were cut back, 2 bases at V and 0 bases at J, with 8 bases in the middle. This CDR3 region has 15 residues. CDR3 coding DNA: TGCGCCAGCAGCCAAATAGTTCTTAGCAATCAGCCCCAGCATTTT. Protein sequence: CASSQIVLSNQPQHF.

The chain is built from TRBV20-1 and TRBJ2-1; 7 nucleotides line up with TRBD1. V shed 6 bases and J 9 bases; nucleotides not matched to a gene: 11. Germline CDR1 is DFQATT and CDR2 is SNEGSKA (reference sequence). The CDR3 runs 13 residues. CDR3 nucleotide sequence: TGCAGTGCCTTAGACAGGGTAAGGGGTGAGCAGTTCTTC. Its protein product is CSALDRVRGEQFF.

This clonotype was seen only a few times. This sequence joins TRBV29-1 and TRBJ2-1; D may be TRBD2 (6 bases). V lost 6 bases to trimming and J lost 5 bases, with 17 bases between them. Per the germline V gene, CDR1 is SQVTM and CDR2 is ANQGSEA. This CDR3 has 14 residues. The CDR3 spells CSVAPLARDNEQFF. The CDR3 region has the DNA TGCAGCGTGGCCCCTCTAGCGAGAGACAATGAGCAGTTCTTC.

A remark on this clonotype: The junction departs from germline at one end; a sequencing error may be responsible. The chain uses TRBV7-2 and TRBJ2-1; tentative D call: TRBD2 (6 bases). This CDR3 has 15 residues. Germline CDR1 is SGHTA and CDR2 is FQGNSA. CDR3 sequence: CASSLAGGPYSEQFF. CDR3 nucleotide sequence: TGTGCCAGCAGCTTAGCGGGGGGTCCGTACAGTGAGCAGTTCTTC.

The chain joins TRBV27 to TRBJ2-7; possibly TRBD1 or TRBD2 for D (5 bases each). The germline V gene has CDR1 MNHEY and CDR2 SMNVEV (reference sequence). The V and J ends lost 2 bases and 5 bases respectively, with 13 bases between them. The CDR3 has 14 residues. This chain's CDR3 is CASSLIGGQDEQYF. The CDR3 nucleotides are TGTGCCAGCAGTTTAATTGGGGGTCAGGACGAGCAGTACTTC.

The chain carries TRBV20-1 and TRBJ2-7; 12 bases agree with TRBD2. Germline V lookup: CDR1 DFQATT, CDR2 SNEGSKA (reference sequence). After removal of 1 base from V and 2 bases from J, the junction contained 3 bases not matched to a gene. This CDR3 region has 15 residues. The DNA of the CDR3 is TGCAGTGCTAGAGTGGGACTAGCGGGTACCTACGAGCAGTACTTC. Translating gives CSARVGLAGTYEQYF.

This clonotype was found a few times. The chain is built from TRBV6-5 and TRBJ1-1; a weak D match, TRBD1 (6 bases). The germline V gene has CDR1 MNHEY and CDR2 SVGAGI. V shed 8 bases and J shed 3 bases, with 13 bases lying between them. There are 13 residues in the CDR3. The CDR3 spells CASSTGWDTEAFF. The CDR3 coding sequence is TGTGCCAGCTCGACAGGATGGGACACTGAAGCTTTCTTT.

This clonotype was seen repeatedly, ten times or more. This chain joins TRBV10-3 and TRBJ2-3; D remains unclear. Germline lookup yields CDR1 ENHRY and CDR2 SYGVKD. CDR3 size: 12 residues. Trimming cost V 4 bases and J 4 bases, with 6 bases left between them. This CDR3 reads CAISGVPDTQYF. The DNA of the CDR3 is TGTGCCATCAGTGGCGTACCAGATACGCAGTATTTT.

The chain is built from TRBV12-3 or TRBV12-4 and TRBJ2-1, with D possibly TRBD1 on 6 matching bases. This CDR3 is 15 amino acids long. Trimming removed 5 bases from V and 4 bases from J, with 15 bases in between. CDR3 nucleotide sequence: TGTGCCAGCAGTCTCCCAGGGGCCGCATACAATGAGCAGTTCTTC. It translates to CASSLPGAAYNEQFF.

This clonotype came up a few times. The V gene is TRBV3-1, the J gene TRBJ2-3; the match to TRBD1 covers 7 bases. This CDR3 contains 15 residues. Germline V lookup: CDR1 LGHDT, CDR2 YNNKEL (reference sequence). Germline trimming cut 0 bases from V and 11 bases from J; bases unmatched to any gene: 11. For the CDR3, the DNA is TGTGCCAGCAGCCAAGAAGGGGGCGCAAGGTTTGGGCAGTATTTT. Translation: CASSQEGGARFGQYF.

As to this clonotype: Its ends do not fully match the called genes, so a read error is possible. J is TRBJ2-6 and V is TRBV7-2, with 10 positions matching TRBD1. Germline V gene data show CDR1 as SGHTA and CDR2 as FQGNSA. The CDR3 spans 19 residues. CDR3 amino acids: CASSLKPGQGCFGANVRTF. In nucleotides, the CDR3 is TGTGCCAGCAGCTTAAAACCGGGACAGGGGTGCTTTGGGGCCAACGTCCGGACTTTC.

CDR3 region: CASSQEVSGQGPYGYTF. DNA for the CDR3: TGTGCCAGCAGCCAAGAAGTATCGGGACAGGGGCCCTATGGCTACACCTTC. J is TRBJ1-2 and V is TRBV4-2, with 10 bases that match TRBD1. The V and J ends lost 0 bases and 4 bases, in that order; junction bases with no gene match: 8. This CDR3 has 17 amino acids. CDR1 is LGHNA and CDR2 is YNFKEQ in the germline V gene.

This clonotype was seen a handful of times. The chain carries TRBV4-3 and TRBJ2-7; tentative D call: TRBD1 (6 bases). V lost 4 bases to trimming and J lost 6 bases, with 16 bases between them. Germline values: CDR1 LGHNA, CDR2 YSLEER. CDR3 size: 14 residues. The CDR3 reads CASSLEGSGAEQYF. The DNA of the CDR3 is TGCGCCAGCAGCCTCGAGGGTTCAGGGGCCGAGCAGTACTTC.

V and J are TRBV12-3 or TRBV12-4 and TRBJ1-5; 12 positions match TRBD1. V shed 7 bases and J 6 bases; nucleotides not matched to a gene: 7. The CDR3 contains 15 residues. CDR3 bases: TGTGCCAGCAAATCCGGGACAGGGGGCCCTCAGCCCCAGCATTTT. It encodes CASKSGTGGPQPQHF.

This clonotype was found once. The J gene is TRBJ2-3, the V gene TRBV21-1; TRBD2, the table's D call, was not compared with the DNA. TRBV21-1 is a pseudogene locus. The CDR3 has 17 amino acids. The CDR3 region has the DNA TGTGCCAGCAGCGCCCGCCCTAGCGGGGGGGCGACAGATACGCAGTATTTT. Translation: CASSARPSGGATDTQYF.

The chain is built from TRBV15 and TRBJ1-6; D is perhaps TRBD1 (6 bases). The CDR3 length is 17 residues. Germline V gene data show CDR1 as LNHNV and CDR2 as YYDKDF (reference sequence). V lost 0 bases and J lost 4, with 13 bases in between. The CDR3 protein is CATSRDPGARYNSPLHF. Written as DNA, the CDR3 is TGTGCCACCAGCAGAGACCCGGGGGCAAGATATAATTCACCCCTCCACTTT.

The chain joins TRBV5-1 to TRBJ2-1; D may be TRBD1 (5 bases). CDR1 SGHRS and CDR2 YFSETQ come from the germline V gene. The CDR3 spans 15 residues. V gave up 1 base and J gave up 8 bases, with 16 bases separating them. CDR3 bases: TGCGCCAGCAGCTTGACTCCCCAGGGCTTGGATGAGCAGTTCTTC. Amino acids: CASSLTPQGLDEQFF.

This rearrangement joins TRBV6-5 to TRBJ2-1; TRBD2 agrees at 8 bases. After removal of 0 bases from V and 9 bases from J, the junction contained 13 bases not matched to a gene. Germline values: CDR1 MNHEY, CDR2 SVGAGI. The CDR3 contains 17 residues. Here the CDR3 reads CASSYSSGGPGLVEQFF. The CDR3 coding sequence is TGTGCCAGCAGTTACTCTTCGGGGGGGCCTGGGTTAGTTGAGCAGTTCTTC.

This chain joins TRBV10-3 and TRBJ2-3; 8 bases align to TRBD2. The CDR3 runs 15 residues. Per the germline V gene, CDR1 is ENHRY and CDR2 is SYGVKD. Unmatched junction bases numbered 7, after V lost 6 bases and J lost 2 bases. The DNA of the CDR3 is TGTGCCATCAGAGACGCGGGGGGTGTCACAGATACGCAGTATTTT. This codes for CAIRDAGGVTDTQYF.

This clonotype appeared a few times. This chain joins TRBV29-1 and TRBJ1-4, with TRBD1 as a possible D gene (5 bases). The CDR3 covers 13 residues. Germline V gene data show CDR1 as SQVTM and CDR2 as ANQGSEA. V lost 7 bases to trimming and J lost 2 bases, with 11 bases between them. The CDR3 DNA is TGCAGCGCCTCGGGGCGTACTAATGAAAAACTGTTTTTT. It encodes CSASGRTNEKLFF. Drawing the rest from reference TRBV29-1 and TRBJ1-4, the complete variable domain is SAVISQKPSRDICQRGTSLTIQCQVDSQVTMMFWYRQQPGQSLTLIATANQGSEATYESGFVIDKFPISRPNLTFSTLTVSNMSPEDSSIYLCSASGRTNEKLFFGSGTQLSVL.

This clonotype was observed a handful of times. The CDR3 is CASSLYLFPGSNQPQHF. CDR3 sequence (DNA): TGTGCCAGCAGTTTATATCTTTTCCCGGGAAGCAATCAGCCCCAGCATTTT. The rearrangement uses TRBV12-3 or TRBV12-4 and TRBJ1-5, with D unresolved. This CDR3 has 17 residues. V dropped 2 bases and J dropped 1 base, with 15 bases sitting between them.

A few counts support this clonotype. The chain recombines TRBV5-6 with TRBJ1-2, with D uncertain. CDR3 length: 14 amino acids. With 4 bases removed from V and 2 bases from J, the gap between germline ends came to 12 bases. Germline V gives CDR1 SGHDT, CDR2 YYEEEE. The CDR3 DNA sequence: TGTGCCAGCAGCCAAACCTTCCGCAACTATGGCTACACCTTC. It codes for CASSQTFRNYGYTF.

The chain carries TRBV12-3 or TRBV12-4 and TRBJ2-5; 7 nucleotides agree with TRBD2. V dropped 7 bases and J dropped 2; count of bases not matched to a gene: 13. This CDR3 spans 16 amino acids. CDR3 coding DNA: TGTGCCAGCAATCTGGGGGGGGTGGCATCTCAAGAGACCCAGTACTTC. Translated: CASNLGGVASQETQYF.

This clonotype turned up a few times. The gene calls are TRBV12-3 or TRBV12-4 and TRBJ2-6; 7 bases fit TRBD1. CDR3 length equals 17 residues. V lost 7 bases to trimming and J lost 1 base; unmatched junction nucleotides: 10. CDR3 nucleotides: TGTGCCAGCATTGAAAGGGGGCGCAGATCTGGGGCCAACGTCCTGACTTTC. Its protein is CASIERGRRSGANVLTF.